This TCR beta chain was recovered during a study of graft-versus-host responses after intestinal transplantation. Germline CDR1 and CDR2: MNHNS and SASEGT. V was cut by 7 bases and J by 2 bases, with 12 bases left in between. The CDR3 extends over 13 amino acids. Data came from immunoSEQ multiplex PCR; TCRdb stores just in-frame clones and leaves some out. The data contain tens of thousands of clones, 85% to 90% of them seen just once; the ten biggest clones take up less than 0.12%. As for this clone: What it binds is not known.

The chain joins TRBV6-1 to TRBJ2-7, with TRBD1 as a possible D gene (5 bases). The sample here was unstimulated CD4+ T cells sorted from spleen or lymph node cells, taken before intestinal transplant. The clonotype originates from a human donor who received an intestinal transplant. The CDR3 nucleotides are TGTGCCAGCACCCGAGACAGCACCTACGAGCAGTACTTC. This gives the protein CASTRDSTYEQYF.